This T cell receptor beta chain was retrieved from a study of T cells in Graves' hyperthyroidism and ophthalmopathy. Looking at the study overall: Peripheral blood was taken when the disease was first diagnosed, before any treatment began.

Amplification of TCR beta CDR3 regions was performed using RNA transcripts as template. In the first-round RT-PCR of the TCR CDR3, the HTBI primer set was used. TCRdb called the multiplex PCR reads again in MiXCR, with one record for every CDR3 protein. Among around 490,000 distinct CDR3 sequences, just under 20% were seen once, and the ten largest hold 40% to 50%. With duration under 3 months, ophthalmopathy was active: Clinical Activity Score at least 3, NOSPECS at least 4. Not enrolled were patients with uncontrolled infection, other autoimmune disease, pregnancy or lactation. Based on clinical symptoms, serum thyroxine and TRAb, thyroid ultrasound and orbital computed tomography, diagnoses were reached. The CDR3 contains 19 residues. Trimming left V 0 bases short and J 1 base short, with 24 bases between. Looked up from germline, CDR1 is DFQATT and CDR2 is SNEGSKA (reference sequence). This clonotype has just a few counts.

Sequencing was carried out using blood. The chain recombines TRBV20-1 with TRBJ1-1, with D maybe TRBD1 (6 bases). The sequence was collected from a man aged 35 to 55 with Graves' ophthalmopathy. CDR3 in amino acids: CSARDNRGQPGLGNTEAFF. The CDR3, as DNA: TGCAGTGCTAGAGACAACCGAGGACAGCCCGGCTTAGGGAACACTGAAGCTTTCTTT.